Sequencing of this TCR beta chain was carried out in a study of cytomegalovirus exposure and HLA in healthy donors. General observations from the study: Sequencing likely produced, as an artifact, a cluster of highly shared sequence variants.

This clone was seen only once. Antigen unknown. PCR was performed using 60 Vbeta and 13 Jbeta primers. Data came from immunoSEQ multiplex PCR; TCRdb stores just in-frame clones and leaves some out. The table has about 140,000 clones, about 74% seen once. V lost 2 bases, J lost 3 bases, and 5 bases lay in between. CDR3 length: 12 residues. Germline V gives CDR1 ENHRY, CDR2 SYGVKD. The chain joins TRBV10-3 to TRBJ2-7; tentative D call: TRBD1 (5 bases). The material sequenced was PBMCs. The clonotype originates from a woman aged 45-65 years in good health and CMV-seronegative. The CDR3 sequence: CAISEQGYEQYF. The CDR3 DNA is TGTGCCATCAGTGAGCAGGGCTACGAGCAGTACTTC.